The 2 T cell receptor beta chains below come from one sample, sequenced in a study of cytomegalovirus exposure and HLA in healthy donors. Researchers ran the PCR with 60 Vbeta and 13 Jbeta primers. The protocol was immunoSEQ multiplex PCR, while the TCRdb copy is restricted to in-frame clones and leaves out a portion. The sample consists of 95,000 to 150,000 clones, approximately 80% of them appearing once. Sequenced material: PBMCs. These receptors all come from a human donor in good health.

V is TRBV19 and J is TRBJ2-1; TRBD2 agrees at 7 bases. CDR3 length equals 14 residues. V was clipped by 7 bases and J by 3 bases; unmatched bases: 6. Per germline, CDR1 LNHDA and CDR2 SQIVND (reference sequence). The CDR3 sequence: CASKSSGSYNEQFF. CDR3 DNA sequence: TGTGCCAGTAAGTCTAGCGGAAGCTACAATGAGCAGTTCTTC.

The CDR3 here is CASSSRTSGTYNEQFF. CDR3 nucleotide sequence: TGTGCCAGCAGTTCGCGGACTAGCGGGACCTACAATGAGCAGTTCTTC. The chain joins TRBV6-6 to TRBJ2-1, with 12 bases identical to TRBD2. The germline CDR1 and CDR2 sequences are MNHNY and SVGAGI (reference sequence). This CDR3 has 16 amino acids. V shed 4 bases and J 2 bases; nucleotides not matched to a gene: 3.